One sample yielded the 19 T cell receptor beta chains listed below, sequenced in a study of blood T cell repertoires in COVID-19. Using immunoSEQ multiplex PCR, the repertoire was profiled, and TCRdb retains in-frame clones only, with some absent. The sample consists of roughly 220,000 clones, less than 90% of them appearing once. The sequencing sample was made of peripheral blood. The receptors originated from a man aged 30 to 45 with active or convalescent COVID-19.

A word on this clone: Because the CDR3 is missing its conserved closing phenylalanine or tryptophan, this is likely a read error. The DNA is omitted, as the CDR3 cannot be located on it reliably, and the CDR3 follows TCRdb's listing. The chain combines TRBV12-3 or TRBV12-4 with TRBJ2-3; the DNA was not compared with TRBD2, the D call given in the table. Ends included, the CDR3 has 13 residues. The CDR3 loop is CANPTPSTSGRAC.

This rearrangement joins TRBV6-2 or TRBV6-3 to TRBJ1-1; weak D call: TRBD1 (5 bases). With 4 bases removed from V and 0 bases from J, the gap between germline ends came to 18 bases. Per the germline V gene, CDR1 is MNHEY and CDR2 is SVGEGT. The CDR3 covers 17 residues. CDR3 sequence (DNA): TGTGCCAGCAGTTTCTCAAACAGGAGCCCTTTGAACACTGAAGCTTTCTTT. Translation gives CASSFSNRSPLNTEAFF.

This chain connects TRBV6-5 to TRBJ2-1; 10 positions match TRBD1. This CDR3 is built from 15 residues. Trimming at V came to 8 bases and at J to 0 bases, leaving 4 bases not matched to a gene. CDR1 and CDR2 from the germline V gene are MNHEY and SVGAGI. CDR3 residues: CASRRDRGSYNEQFF. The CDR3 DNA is TGTGCCAGCCGCCGGGACAGGGGCTCCTACAATGAGCAGTTCTTC.

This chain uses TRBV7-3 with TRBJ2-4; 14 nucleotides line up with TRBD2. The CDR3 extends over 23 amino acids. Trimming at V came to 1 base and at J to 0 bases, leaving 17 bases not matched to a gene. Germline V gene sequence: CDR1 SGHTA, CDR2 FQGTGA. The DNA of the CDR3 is TGTGCCAGCAGCTTAAGCCCGCCTGGGACTAGCGGGAGATCCGTTCTAGCCAAAAACATTCAGTACTTC. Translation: CASSLSPPGTSGRSVLAKNIQYF.

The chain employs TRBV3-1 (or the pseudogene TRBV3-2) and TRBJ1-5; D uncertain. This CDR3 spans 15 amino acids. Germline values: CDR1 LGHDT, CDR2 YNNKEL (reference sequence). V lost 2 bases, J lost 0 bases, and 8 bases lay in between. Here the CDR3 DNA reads TGTGCCAGCAGCCAAACTATAGCTAGCAATCAGCCCCAGCATTTT. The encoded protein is CASSQTIASNQPQHF.

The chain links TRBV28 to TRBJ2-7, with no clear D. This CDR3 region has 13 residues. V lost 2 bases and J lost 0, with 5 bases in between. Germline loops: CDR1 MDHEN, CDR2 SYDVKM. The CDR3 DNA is TGTGCCAGCAGTTTAGGGCACTCCTACGAGCAGTACTTC. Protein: CASSLGHSYEQYF.

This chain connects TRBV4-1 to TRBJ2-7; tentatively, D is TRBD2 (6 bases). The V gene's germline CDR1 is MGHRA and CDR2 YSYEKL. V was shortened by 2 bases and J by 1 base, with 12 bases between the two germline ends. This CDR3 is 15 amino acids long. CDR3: CASSQPTSGSYEQYF. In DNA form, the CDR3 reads TGCGCCAGCAGCCAACCCACGAGCGGGTCCTACGAGCAGTACTTC.

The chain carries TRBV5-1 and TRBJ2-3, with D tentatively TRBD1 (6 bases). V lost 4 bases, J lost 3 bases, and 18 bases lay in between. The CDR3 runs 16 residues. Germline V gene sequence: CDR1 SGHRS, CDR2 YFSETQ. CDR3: CASSPATGYGTDTQYF. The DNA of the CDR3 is TGCGCCAGCAGCCCGGCTACAGGGTATGGAACAGATACGCAGTATTTT.

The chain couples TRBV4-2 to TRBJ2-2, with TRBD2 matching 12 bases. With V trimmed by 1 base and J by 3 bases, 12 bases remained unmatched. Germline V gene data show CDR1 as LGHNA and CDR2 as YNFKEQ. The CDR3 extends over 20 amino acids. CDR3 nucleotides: TGTGCCAGCAGCCAAGTAGGGCTAGCGGGAGGGCCGGGGGACACCGGGGAGCTGTTTTTT. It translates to CASSQVGLAGGPGDTGELFF.

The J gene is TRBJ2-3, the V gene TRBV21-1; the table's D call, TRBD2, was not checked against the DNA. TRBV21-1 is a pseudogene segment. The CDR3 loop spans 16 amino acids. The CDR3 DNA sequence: TGTGCCAGAGGACTAGCGGGGGGGCAGAGGGGAGATACGCAGTATTTT. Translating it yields CARGLAGGQRGDTQYF.

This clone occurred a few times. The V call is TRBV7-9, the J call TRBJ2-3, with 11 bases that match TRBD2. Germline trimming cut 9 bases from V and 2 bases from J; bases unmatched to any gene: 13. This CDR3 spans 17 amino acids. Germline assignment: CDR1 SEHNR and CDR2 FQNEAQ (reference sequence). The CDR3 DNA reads TGTGCCAGTCCGGGACTAGCGGATCCAGGGCCCACAGATACGCAGTATTTT. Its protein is CASPGLADPGPTDTQYF.

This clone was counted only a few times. The CDR3 spells CASSAGDRSYEQYF. CDR3 bases: TGTGCCAGCAGCGCGGGGGACAGGTCCTACGAGCAGTACTTC. This chain connects TRBV9 to TRBJ2-7; 8 nucleotides line up with TRBD1. CDR1 is SGDLS, CDR2 YYNGEE, per germline. Trimming took 3 bases from V and 1 from J; bases not matched to a gene: 3. The CDR3 consists of 14 residues.

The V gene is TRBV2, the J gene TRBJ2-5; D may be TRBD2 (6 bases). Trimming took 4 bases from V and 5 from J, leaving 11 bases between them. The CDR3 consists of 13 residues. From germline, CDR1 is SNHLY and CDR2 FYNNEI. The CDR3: CASSAPGGETQYF. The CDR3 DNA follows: TGTGCCAGCAGTGCTCCCGGAGGGGAGACCCAGTACTTC.

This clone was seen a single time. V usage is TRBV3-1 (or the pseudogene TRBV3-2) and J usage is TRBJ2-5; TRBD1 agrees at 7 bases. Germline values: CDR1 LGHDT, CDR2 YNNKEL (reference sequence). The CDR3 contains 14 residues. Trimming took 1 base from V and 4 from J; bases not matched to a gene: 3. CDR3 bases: TGTGCCAGCAGCCAAGGGACAGGAACAGAGACCCAGTACTTC. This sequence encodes CASSQGTGTETQYF.

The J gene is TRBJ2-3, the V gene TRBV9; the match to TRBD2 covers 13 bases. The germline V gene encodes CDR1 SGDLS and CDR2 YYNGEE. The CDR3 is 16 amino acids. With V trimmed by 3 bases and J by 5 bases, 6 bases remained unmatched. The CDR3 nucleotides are TGTGCCAGCAGCGGACTAGCGGGGGGTGGGAGAGATACGCAGTATTTT. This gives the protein CASSGLAGGGRDTQYF.

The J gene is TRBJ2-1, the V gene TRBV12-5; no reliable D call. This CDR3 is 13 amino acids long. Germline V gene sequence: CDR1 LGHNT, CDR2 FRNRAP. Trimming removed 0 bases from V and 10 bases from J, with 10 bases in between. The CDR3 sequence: CASGLVPYGEQFF. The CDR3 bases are TGTGCTAGTGGTTTGGTACCTTACGGGGAGCAGTTCTTC. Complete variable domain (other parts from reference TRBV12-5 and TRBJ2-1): DARVTQTPRHKVTEMGQEVTMRCQPILGHNTVFWYRQTMMQGLELLAYFRNRAPLDDSGMPKDRFSAEMPDATLATLKIQPSEPRDSAVYFCASGLVPYGEQFFGPGTRLTVL.

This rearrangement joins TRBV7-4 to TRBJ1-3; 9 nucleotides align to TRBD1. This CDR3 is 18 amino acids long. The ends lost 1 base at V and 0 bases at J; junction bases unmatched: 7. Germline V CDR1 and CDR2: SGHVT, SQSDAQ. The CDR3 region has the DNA TGTGCCAGCAGCTTAGTTGGACAGGGGTATTACTCTGGAAACACCATATATTTT. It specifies CASSLVGQGYYSGNTIYF.

CDR3 nucleotide sequence: TGTGCCACCAGCCCTCTAGGAAGCGGGTATAATGAGCAGTTCTTC. Protein product: CATSPLGSGYNEQFF. The chain uses TRBV24-1 and TRBJ2-1, with D tentatively TRBD2 (6 bases). The CDR3 length is 15 residues. Per the germline V gene, CDR1 is KGHDR and CDR2 is SFDVKD. V was pared by 7 bases and J by 7 bases, with 19 bases between.

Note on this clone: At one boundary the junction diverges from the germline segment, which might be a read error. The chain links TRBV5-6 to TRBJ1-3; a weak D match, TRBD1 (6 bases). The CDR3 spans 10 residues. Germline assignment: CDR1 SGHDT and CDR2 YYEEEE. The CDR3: CASSPKRGGF. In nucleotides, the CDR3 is TGTGCCAGCAGCCCCAAGAGAGGGGGTTTT. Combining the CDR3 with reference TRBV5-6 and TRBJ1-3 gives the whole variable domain DAGVTQSPTHLIKTRGQQVTLRCSPKSGHDTVSWYQQALGQGPQFIFQYYEEEERQRGNFPDRFSGHQFPNYSSELNVNALLLGDSALYLCASSPKRGGFGEGSWLTVV.